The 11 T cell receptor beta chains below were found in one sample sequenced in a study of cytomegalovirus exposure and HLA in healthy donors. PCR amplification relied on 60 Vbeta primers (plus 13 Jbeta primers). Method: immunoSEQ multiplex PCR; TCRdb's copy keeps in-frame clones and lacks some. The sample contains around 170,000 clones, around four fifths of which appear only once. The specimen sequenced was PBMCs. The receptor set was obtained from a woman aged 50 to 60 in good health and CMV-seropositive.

The CDR3 loop is CASSLQNEQYF. CDR3 DNA sequence: TGTGCCAGCAGCTTACAGAACGAGCAGTACTTC. The chain is built from TRBV7-9 and TRBJ2-7; D gene uncertain. The CDR3 runs 11 residues. Germline V lookup: CDR1 SEHNR, CDR2 FQNEAQ (reference sequence). Trimming removed 2 bases from V and 5 bases from J, with 4 bases in between.

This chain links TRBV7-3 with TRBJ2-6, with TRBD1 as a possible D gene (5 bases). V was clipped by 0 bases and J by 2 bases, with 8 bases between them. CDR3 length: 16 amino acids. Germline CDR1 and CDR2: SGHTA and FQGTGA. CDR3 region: CASSLTIRAGANVLTF. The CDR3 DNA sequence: TGTGCCAGCAGCTTAACGATCAGGGCTGGGGCCAACGTCCTGACTTTC.

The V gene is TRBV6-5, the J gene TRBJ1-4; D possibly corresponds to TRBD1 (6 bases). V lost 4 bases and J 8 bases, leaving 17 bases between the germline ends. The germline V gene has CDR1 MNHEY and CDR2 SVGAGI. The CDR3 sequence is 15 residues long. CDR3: CASSSHRVYEEKLFF. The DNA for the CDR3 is TGTGCCAGCAGTTCCCACAGGGTGTACGAGGAAAAACTGTTTTTT.

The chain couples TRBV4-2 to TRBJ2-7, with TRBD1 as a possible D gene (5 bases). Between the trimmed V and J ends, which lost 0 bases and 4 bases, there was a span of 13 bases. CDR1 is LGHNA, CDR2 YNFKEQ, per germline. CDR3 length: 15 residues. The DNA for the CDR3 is TGTGCCAGCAGCCAAGATCTTTATGGGGCGTACGAGCAGTACTTC. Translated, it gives CASSQDLYGAYEQYF.

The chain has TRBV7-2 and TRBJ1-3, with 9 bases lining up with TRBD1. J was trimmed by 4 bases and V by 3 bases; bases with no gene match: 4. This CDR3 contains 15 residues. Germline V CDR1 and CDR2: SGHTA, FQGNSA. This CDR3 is CASSFLGQGGNTIYF. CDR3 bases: TGTGCCAGCAGCTTCCTTGGACAGGGGGGAAACACCATATATTTT.

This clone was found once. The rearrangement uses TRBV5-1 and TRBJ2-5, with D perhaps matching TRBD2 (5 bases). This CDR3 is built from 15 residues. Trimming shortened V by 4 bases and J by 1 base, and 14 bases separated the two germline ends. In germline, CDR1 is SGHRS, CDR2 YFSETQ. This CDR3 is CASSTGQRSQETQYF. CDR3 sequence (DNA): TGCGCCAGCAGCACCGGCCAGCGGTCCCAAGAGACCCAGTACTTC. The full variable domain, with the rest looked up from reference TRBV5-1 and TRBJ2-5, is KAGVTQTPRYLIKTRGQQVTLSCSPISGHRSVSWYQQTPGQGLQFLFEYFSETQRNKGNFPGRFSGRQFSNSRSEMNVSTLELGDSALYLCASSTGQRSQETQYFGPGTRLLVL.

CDR3 nucleotides: TGCGCCAGCAGGGGGACTAGCGGGGGGGCTGAGCAGTTCTTC. Translation gives CASRGTSGGAEQFF. J is TRBJ2-1 and V is TRBV5-1; the match to TRBD2 covers 16 bases. Germline CDR1 SGHRS, CDR2 YFSETQ. After removal of 5 bases from V and 9 bases from J, the junction contained 2 bases not matched to a gene. This CDR3 has 14 amino acids.

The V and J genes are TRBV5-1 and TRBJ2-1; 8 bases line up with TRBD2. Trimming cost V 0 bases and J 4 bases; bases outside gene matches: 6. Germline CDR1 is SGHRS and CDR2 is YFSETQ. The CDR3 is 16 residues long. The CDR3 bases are TGCGCCAGCAGCTTGGGTGTCGGGGGGGCTTACAATGAGCAGTTCTTC. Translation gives CASSLGVGGAYNEQFF.

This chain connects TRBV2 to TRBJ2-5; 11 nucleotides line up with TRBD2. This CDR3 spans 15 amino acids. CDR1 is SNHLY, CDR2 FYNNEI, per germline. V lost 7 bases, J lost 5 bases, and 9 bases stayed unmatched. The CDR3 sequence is CASTGQASGGETQYF. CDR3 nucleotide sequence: TGTGCCAGCACCGGGCAGGCTAGCGGGGGGGAGACCCAGTACTTC.

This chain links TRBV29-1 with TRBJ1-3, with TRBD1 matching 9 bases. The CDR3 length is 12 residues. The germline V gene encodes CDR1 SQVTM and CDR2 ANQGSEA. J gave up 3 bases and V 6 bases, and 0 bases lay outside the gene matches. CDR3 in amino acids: CSVDRGGNTIYF. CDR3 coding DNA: TGCAGCGTGGACAGGGGTGGAAACACCATATATTTT.

The chain's CDR3 is CASSESYQAYNEQFF. For the CDR3, the DNA is TGCGCCAGCAGCGAGAGCTATCAGGCCTACAATGAGCAGTTCTTC. This chain connects TRBV4-1 to TRBJ2-1; D is ambiguous. Germline CDR1 reads MGHRA; CDR2 reads YSYEKL. Trimming removed 5 bases from V and 2 bases from J, with 13 bases in between. This CDR3 is 15 amino acids long.